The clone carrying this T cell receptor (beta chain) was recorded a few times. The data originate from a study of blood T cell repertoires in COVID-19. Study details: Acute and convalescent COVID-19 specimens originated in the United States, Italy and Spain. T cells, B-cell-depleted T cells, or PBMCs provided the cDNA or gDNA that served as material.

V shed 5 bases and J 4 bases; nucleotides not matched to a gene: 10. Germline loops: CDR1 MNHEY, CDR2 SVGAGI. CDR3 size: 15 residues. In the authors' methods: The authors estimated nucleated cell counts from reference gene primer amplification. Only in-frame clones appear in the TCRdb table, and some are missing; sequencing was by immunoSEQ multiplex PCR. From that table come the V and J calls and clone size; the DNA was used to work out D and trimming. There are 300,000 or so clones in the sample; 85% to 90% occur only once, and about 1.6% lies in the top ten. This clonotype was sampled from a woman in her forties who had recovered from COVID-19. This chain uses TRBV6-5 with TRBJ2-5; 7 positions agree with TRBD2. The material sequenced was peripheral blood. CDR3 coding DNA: TGTGCCAGCAGTCCTAGCGGAGTAAAGAGAGAGACCCAGTACTTC. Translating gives CASSPSGVKRETQYF.